These 18 T cell receptor beta chains were sequenced from one sample in a study of patients and donors after allogeneic stem cell transplantation. MiXCR, run by TCRdb on the RT-PCR reads, gives a single entry per CDR3 protein. The sample lists roughly 230,000 distinct CDR3 sequences; around an eighth were seen once. Specimen: blood, either unsorted or a sorted T cell fraction (not recorded which). The receptors were gathered from a human donor who was either an allogeneic HSCT recipient or a stem cell or donor lymphocyte infusion donor (not recorded which). It is not recorded whose cells these are; they may come from a transplant donor.

The chain combines TRBV6-1 with TRBJ1-5; TRBD1 might be the D (6 bases). CDR1 and CDR2 from the germline V gene are MNHNS and SASEGT. The CDR3 length is 18 residues. V was clipped by 6 bases and J by 2 bases, with 23 bases between them. The CDR3 sequence: CASSRLKRLSGGNQPQHF. CDR3 nucleotide sequence: TGTGCCAGCAGCCGCCTAAAGAGGCTATCAGGGGGCAATCAGCCCCAGCATTTT.

The rearrangement links TRBV6-2 or TRBV6-3 to TRBJ2-6; possible D gene TRBD1, 5 bases. Trimming removed 8 bases at V and 4 bases at J, with 12 bases between. The V gene's germline CDR1 is MNHEY and CDR2 SVGEGT. This CDR3 has 14 residues. The CDR3 region is CASDAGQGANVLTF. The DNA of the CDR3 is TGTGCCAGCGATGCAGGGCAAGGGGCCAACGTCCTGACTTTC.

At least ten counts were recorded for this clonotype. The chain combines TRBV7-9 with TRBJ1-2; the D is unclear. V lost 2 bases and J 2 bases, leaving 15 bases between the germline ends. CDR1 SEHNR and CDR2 FQNEAQ come from the germline V gene (reference sequence). This CDR3 comprises 16 residues. CDR3 loop: CASSLNEGFRNYGYTF. CDR3 nucleotides: TGTGCCAGCAGCTTAAATGAAGGGTTCAGGAACTATGGCTACACCTTC.

The chain employs TRBV30 and TRBJ1-3, with D perhaps matching TRBD1 (6 bases). The V end lost 3 bases, the J end lost 2 bases, and 11 bases lay between the germline ends. The length of the CDR3 is 14 residues. CDR1 GTSNPN and CDR2 SVGIG come from the germline V gene (reference sequence). CDR3 protein: CAWRKGGAGNTIYF. CDR3 sequence (DNA): TGTGCCTGGAGAAAGGGGGGAGCTGGAAACACCATATATTTT. Full variable domain (missing parts from reference TRBV30 and TRBJ1-3): SQTIHQWPATLVQPVGSPLSLECTVEGTSNPNLYWYRQAAGRGLQLLFYSVGIGQISSEVPQNLSASRPQDRQFILSSKKLLLSDSGFYLCAWRKGGAGNTIYFGEGSWLTVV.

This clonotype was seen more than once but under ten times. The V call is TRBV12-3 or TRBV12-4, the J call TRBJ2-7; a possible D gene is TRBD1 (6 bases). This CDR3 is 16 amino acids long. Trimming took 3 bases from V and 4 from J, leaving 19 bases between them. CDR3 amino acids: CASSLDGTQLTYEQYF. CDR3 sequence (DNA): TGTGCCAGCAGTTTGGACGGGACACAGCTCACGTACGAGCAGTACTTC.

V is TRBV7-2 and J is TRBJ2-2, with TRBD1 matching over 11 bases. There are 16 residues in the CDR3. V was pared by 5 bases and J by 4 bases, with 6 bases of the junction left unmatched. Germline loops: CDR1 SGHTA, CDR2 FQGNSA. Here the CDR3 reads CASSDPGQGGTGELFF. The DNA of the CDR3 is TGTGCCAGCAGCGACCCGGGACAGGGGGGCACCGGGGAGCTGTTTTTT.

V and J are TRBV5-1 and TRBJ2-7, with TRBD1 matching 7 bases. There are 15 residues in the CDR3. Germline V CDR1 and CDR2: SGHRS, YFSETQ. The V and J ends lost 7 bases and 4 bases, in that order; junction bases with no gene match: 14. In DNA form, the CDR3 reads TGCGCCAGCGCGATACAGCCGGGACAGAATTACGAGCAGTACTTC. Amino acid sequence: CASAIQPGQNYEQYF.

The V and J genes are TRBV7-2 and TRBJ1-3; the D gene is possibly TRBD1 (5 bases). CDR1 is SGHTA, CDR2 FQGNSA, per germline. The CDR3 is 15 residues long. The V gene lost 5 bases and the J gene lost 1 base, with 12 bases spanning the gap. CDR3 DNA sequence: TGTGCCAGCAGCCCCTGGGGGGGGTCTGGAAACACCATATATTTT. This gives the protein CASSPWGGSGNTIYF.

This clonotype has more than one count but fewer than ten. This chain joins TRBV3-1 and TRBJ2-2; D is perhaps TRBD2 (6 bases). This CDR3 spans 14 amino acids. Trimming stripped 4 bases from V and 2 bases from J, with 8 bases between. CDR1 and CDR2 (germline): LGHDT, YNNKEL (reference sequence). The CDR3: CASSRGLNTGELFF. As DNA, the CDR3 is TGTGCCAGCAGCCGTGGACTAAACACCGGGGAGCTGTTTTTT.

The genes are TRBV5-6 and TRBJ2-2, with D perhaps matching TRBD1 or TRBD2 (5 bases each). In germline, CDR1 is SGHDT, CDR2 YYEEEE. The CDR3 length is 15 residues. Trimming took 0 bases from V and 7 from J, leaving 13 bases between them. Here the CDR3 reads CASSLVPGPRGELFF. The CDR3 DNA reads as TGTGCCAGCAGCTTGGTTCCGGGACCCCGCGGGGAGCTGTTTTTT.

This clonotype was counted between two and nine times. This rearrangement joins TRBV20-1 to TRBJ2-7, with 7 bases aligning to TRBD2. V was pared by 6 bases and J by 5 bases, with 16 bases of the junction left unmatched. The CDR3 has 15 residues. Per germline, CDR1 DFQATT and CDR2 SNEGSKA (reference sequence). The CDR3 loop is CSAKDTLARSHEQYF. CDR3 sequence (DNA): TGCAGTGCCAAAGACACACTAGCGAGGTCTCACGAGCAGTACTTC.

This clonotype showed up many times. This rearrangement joins TRBV28 to TRBJ2-3, with TRBD2 matching 7 bases. The CDR3 runs to 16 residues. The junction had 11 bases not matched to a gene; V was cut back by 7 bases and J by 1 base. Germline CDR1 and CDR2: MDHEN and SYDVKM. The CDR3 nucleotides read TGTGCCAGCACAATCGGAGTGAGCGGGGGCACAGATACGCAGTATTTT. Protein sequence: CASTIGVSGGTDTQYF. The complete variable domain, with remaining parts taken from reference TRBV28 and TRBJ2-3, reads DVKVTQSSRYLVKRTGEKVFLECVQDMDHENMFWYRQDPGLGLRLIYFSYDVKMKEKGDIPEGYSVSREKKERFSLILESASTNQTSMYLCASTIGVSGGTDTQYFGPGTRLTVL.

The V gene is TRBV30, the J gene TRBJ2-7; a weak D match, TRBD2 (7 bases). Germline loops: CDR1 GTSNPN, CDR2 SVGIG (reference sequence). The CDR3 totals 12 residues. V was pared by 8 bases and J by 7 bases, with 18 bases between. The CDR3: CASDRTSTEQYF. The CDR3 coding sequence is TGTGCCAGCGACAGGACTAGTACGGAGCAGTACTTC. Supplemented by reference TRBV30 and TRBJ2-7, the full variable domain reads SQTIHQWPATLVQPVGSPLSLECTVEGTSNPNLYWYRQAAGRGLQLLFYSVGIGQISSEVPQNLSASRPQDRQFILSSKKLLLSDSGFYLCASDRTSTEQYFGPGTRLTVT.

This clonotype came up a few times. The chain couples TRBV9 to TRBJ2-1; a possible D gene is TRBD2 (5 bases). From germline, CDR1 is SGDLS and CDR2 YYNGEE. CDR3 length: 15 residues. Between the trimmed V and J ends, which lost 4 bases and 2 bases, there was a span of 13 bases. The CDR3 here is CASSLTSRAYNEQFF. The CDR3 DNA is TGTGCCAGCAGCTTAACCTCGAGGGCCTACAATGAGCAGTTCTTC.

The chain recombines TRBV9 with TRBJ1-5; 10 bases line up with TRBD1. The CDR3 has 15 residues. Losses at the gene ends were 2 bases for V and 8 bases for J; bases not matched to a gene: 7. Per germline, CDR1 SGDLS and CDR2 YYNGEE. CDR3 residues: CASSVTGGPTEPQHF. CDR3 in DNA: TGTGCCAGCAGCGTGACAGGGGGCCCCACGGAGCCCCAGCATTTT.

This clonotype was recorded many times. The chain uses TRBV20-1 and TRBJ2-5; maybe TRBD2 (6 bases). Trimming cost V 0 bases and J 5 bases, with 13 bases left between them. This CDR3 region has 14 residues. Germline-derived CDR1 and CDR2 are DFQATT and SNEGSKA (reference sequence). The CDR3 DNA sequence: TGCAGTGCTAGAGATGACCTAGCGAGGGAGACCCAGTACTTC. Translating gives CSARDDLARETQYF.

Concerning this clonotype: The CDR3 does not close with the conserved phenylalanine or tryptophan, likely indicating a read error. It is unclear where the CDR3 begins or ends on the DNA, so no DNA is shown, and the CDR3 is as TCRdb lists it. The rearrangement joins TRBV5-1 to TRBJ1-6; the table's D call, TRBD1, has no DNA check behind it. The CDR3 length is 8 residues, termini included. CDR1 is SGHRS and CDR2 is YFSETQ in the germline V gene. CDR3: CARGTGCT.

In this sample, this clonotype turned up many times. V gene TRBV29-1 combines with J gene TRBJ2-5, with D possibly being TRBD2 (5 bases). CDR3 size: 13 residues. CDR1 and CDR2 (germline): SQVTM, ANQGSEA. V was pared by 6 bases and J by 4 bases, with 15 bases between. CDR3 sequence (DNA): TGCAGCGTCACCCAACTAGTGCGAGAGACCCAGTACTTC. It codes for CSVTQLVRETQYF. Looking up the rest from reference TRBV29-1 and TRBJ2-5 gives the full variable domain: SAVISQKPSRDICQRGTSLTIQCQVDSQVTMMFWYRQQPGQSLTLIATANQGSEATYESGFVIDKFPISRPNLTFSTLTVSNMSPEDSSIYLCSVTQLVRETQYFGPGTRLLVL.